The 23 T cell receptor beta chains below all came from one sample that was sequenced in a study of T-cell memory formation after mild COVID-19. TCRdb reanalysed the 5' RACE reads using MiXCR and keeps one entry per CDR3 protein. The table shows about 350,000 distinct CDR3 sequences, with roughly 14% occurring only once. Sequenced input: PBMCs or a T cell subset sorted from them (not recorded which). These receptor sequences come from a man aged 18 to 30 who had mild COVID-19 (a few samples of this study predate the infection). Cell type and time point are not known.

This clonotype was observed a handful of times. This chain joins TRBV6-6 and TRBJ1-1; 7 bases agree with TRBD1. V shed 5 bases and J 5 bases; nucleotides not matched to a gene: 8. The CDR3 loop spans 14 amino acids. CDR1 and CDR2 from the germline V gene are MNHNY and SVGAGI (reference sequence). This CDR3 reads CASSTQGFRTEAFF. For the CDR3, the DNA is TGTGCCAGCAGTACACAGGGGTTTCGGACTGAAGCTTTCTTT.

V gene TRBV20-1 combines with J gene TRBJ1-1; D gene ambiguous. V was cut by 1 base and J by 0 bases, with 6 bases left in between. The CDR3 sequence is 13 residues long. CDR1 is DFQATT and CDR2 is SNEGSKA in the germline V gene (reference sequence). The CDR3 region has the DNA TGCAGTGCTAGAGGGACCCTGAACACTGAAGCTTTCTTT. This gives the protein CSARGTLNTEAFF.

The CDR3 bases are TGTGCCAGCAGTCTCTGGGGATTGAACACCGGGGAGCTGTTTTTT. This codes for CASSLWGLNTGELFF. The genes are TRBV3-1 and TRBJ2-2, with D unresolved. Between the trimmed V and J ends, which lost 6 bases and 1 base, there was a span of 12 bases. Germline values: CDR1 LGHDT, CDR2 YNNKEL (reference sequence). The CDR3 length is 15 residues.

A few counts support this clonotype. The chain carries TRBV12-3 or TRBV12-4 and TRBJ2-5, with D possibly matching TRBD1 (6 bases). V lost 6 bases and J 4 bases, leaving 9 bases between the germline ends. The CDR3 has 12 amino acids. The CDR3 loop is CASSQQGETQYF. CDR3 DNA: TGTGCCAGCAGCCAACAGGGAGAGACCCAGTACTTC.

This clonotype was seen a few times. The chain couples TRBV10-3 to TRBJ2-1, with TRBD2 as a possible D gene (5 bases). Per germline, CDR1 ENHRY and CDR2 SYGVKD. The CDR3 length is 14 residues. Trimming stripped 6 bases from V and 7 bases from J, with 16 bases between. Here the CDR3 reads CAISFGPRGNEQFF. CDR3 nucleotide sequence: TGTGCCATCAGCTTCGGTCCCCGGGGTAATGAGCAGTTCTTC.

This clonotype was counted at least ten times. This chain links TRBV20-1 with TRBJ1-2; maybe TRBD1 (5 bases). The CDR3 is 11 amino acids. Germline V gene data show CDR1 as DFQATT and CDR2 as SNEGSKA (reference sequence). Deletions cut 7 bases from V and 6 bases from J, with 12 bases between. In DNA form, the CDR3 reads TGCAGTGTGAGCGGGGCGAATGGCTACACCTTC. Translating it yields CSVSGANGYTF.

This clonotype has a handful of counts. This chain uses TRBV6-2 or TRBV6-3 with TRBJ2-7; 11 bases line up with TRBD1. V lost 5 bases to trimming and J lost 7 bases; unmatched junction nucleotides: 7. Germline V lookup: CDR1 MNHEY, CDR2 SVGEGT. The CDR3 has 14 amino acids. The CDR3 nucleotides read TGTGCCAGCAGTCTCGGACAGGGGGCGGGGGAGCAGTACGTC. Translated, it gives CASSLGQGAGEQYV.

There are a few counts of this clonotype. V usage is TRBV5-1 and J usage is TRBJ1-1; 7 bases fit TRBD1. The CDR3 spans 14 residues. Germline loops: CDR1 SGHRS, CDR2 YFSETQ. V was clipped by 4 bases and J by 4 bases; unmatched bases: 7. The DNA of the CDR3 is TGCGCCAGCAGCACGGGAGGACAGGCCACTGAAGCTTTCTTT. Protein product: CASSTGGQATEAFF.

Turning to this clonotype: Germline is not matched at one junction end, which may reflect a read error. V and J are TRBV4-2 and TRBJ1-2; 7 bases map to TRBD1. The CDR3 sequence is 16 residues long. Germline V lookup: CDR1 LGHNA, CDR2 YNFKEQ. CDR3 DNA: TGTGACAGCAGCCGACGTGGCTCCGGGACAGACTATGGCTACACCTTC. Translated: CDSSRRGSGTDYGYTF.

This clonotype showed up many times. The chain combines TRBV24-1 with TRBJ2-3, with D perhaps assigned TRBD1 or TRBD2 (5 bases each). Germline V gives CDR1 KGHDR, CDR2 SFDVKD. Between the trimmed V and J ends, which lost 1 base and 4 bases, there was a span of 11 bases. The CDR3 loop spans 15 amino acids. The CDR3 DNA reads TGTGCCACCAGTGATTTCTCGGGGCCATCAGATACGCAGTATTTT. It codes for CATSDFSGPSDTQYF.

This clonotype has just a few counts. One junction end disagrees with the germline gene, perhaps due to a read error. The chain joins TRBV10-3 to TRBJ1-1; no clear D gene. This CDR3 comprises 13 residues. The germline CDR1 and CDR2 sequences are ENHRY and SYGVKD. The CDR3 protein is CAISASTNSQLAF. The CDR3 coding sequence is TGTGCCATCAGCGCTTCCACAAATTCCCAGCTGGCGTTT.

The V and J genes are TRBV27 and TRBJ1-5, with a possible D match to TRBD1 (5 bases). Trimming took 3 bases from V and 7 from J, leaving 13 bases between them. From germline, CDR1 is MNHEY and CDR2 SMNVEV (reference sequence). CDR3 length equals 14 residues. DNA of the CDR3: TGTGCCAGCAGTTTCTCCCAGGGAGACCAGCCCCAGCATTTT. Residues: CASSFSQGDQPQHF.

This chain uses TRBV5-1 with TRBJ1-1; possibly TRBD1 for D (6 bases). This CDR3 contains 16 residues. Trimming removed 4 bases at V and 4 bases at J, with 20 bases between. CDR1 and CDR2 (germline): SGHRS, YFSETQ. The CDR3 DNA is TGCGCCAGCAGCCTCACGGGACACAATGGGGGCACTGAAGCTTTCTTT. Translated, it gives CASSLTGHNGGTEAFF.

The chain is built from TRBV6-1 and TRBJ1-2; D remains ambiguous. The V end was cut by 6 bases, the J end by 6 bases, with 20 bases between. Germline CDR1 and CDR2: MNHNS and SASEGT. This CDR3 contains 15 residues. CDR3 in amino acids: CASSHNPGDTNGYTF. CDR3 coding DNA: TGTGCCAGCAGCCATAACCCCGGGGATACGAATGGCTACACCTTC.

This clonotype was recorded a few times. DNA of the CDR3: TGCGCCAGCAGCCAGGCTAGCGGGGGCCTTAGGACCGGGGAGCTGTTTTTT. Residues: CASSQASGGLRTGELFF. The rearrangement uses TRBV4-1 and TRBJ2-2, with 10 bases identical to TRBD2. The CDR3 consists of 17 residues. The germline gives CDR1 MGHRA, CDR2 YSYEKL. Losses at the gene ends were 3 bases for V and 5 bases for J; bases not matched to a gene: 9.

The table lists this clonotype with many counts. The CDR3 sequence: CASTWEQYF. The CDR3 coding sequence is TGCGCCAGCACGTGGGAGCAGTACTTC. The chain joins TRBV4-1 to TRBJ2-7; D is unclear. The CDR3 is 9 amino acids. Per the germline V gene, CDR1 is MGHRA and CDR2 is YSYEKL. V gave up 7 bases and J gave up 7 bases, with 5 bases separating them.

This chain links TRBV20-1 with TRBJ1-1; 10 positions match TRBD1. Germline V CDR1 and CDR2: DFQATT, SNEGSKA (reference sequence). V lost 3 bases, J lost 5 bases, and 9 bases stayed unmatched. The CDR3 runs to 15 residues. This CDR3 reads CSASDMGQGLTEAFF. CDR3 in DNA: TGCAGTGCTAGCGATATGGGACAGGGGCTGACTGAAGCTTTCTTT.

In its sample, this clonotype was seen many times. CDR3 loop: CASSFGGGDTDTQYF. In nucleotides, the CDR3 is TGTGCCAGCAGTTTTGGTGGCGGGGACACAGATACGCAGTATTTT. This sequence joins TRBV2 and TRBJ2-3; D might be TRBD2 (6 bases). Germline V gives CDR1 SNHLY, CDR2 FYNNEI. Deletions cut 5 bases from V and 2 bases from J, with 14 bases between. The CDR3 runs 15 residues.

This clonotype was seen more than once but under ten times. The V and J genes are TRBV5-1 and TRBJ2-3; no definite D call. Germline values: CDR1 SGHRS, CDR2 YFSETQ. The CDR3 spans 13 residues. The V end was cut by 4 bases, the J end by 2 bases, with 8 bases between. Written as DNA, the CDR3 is TGCGCCAGCAGCGTCCGGGTCACAGATACGCAGTATTTT. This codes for CASSVRVTDTQYF. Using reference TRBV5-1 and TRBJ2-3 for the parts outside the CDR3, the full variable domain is KAGVTQTPRYLIKTRGQQVTLSCSPISGHRSVSWYQQTPGQGLQFLFEYFSETQRNKGNFPGRFSGRQFSNSRSEMNVSTLELGDSALYLCASSVRVTDTQYFGPGTRLTVL.

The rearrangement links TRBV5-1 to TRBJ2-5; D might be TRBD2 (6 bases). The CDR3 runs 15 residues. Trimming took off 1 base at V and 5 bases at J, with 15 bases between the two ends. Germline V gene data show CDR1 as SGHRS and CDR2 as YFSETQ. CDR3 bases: TGCGCCAGCAGCTTGACGGCTCCGGGGAGGGAGACCCAGTACTTC. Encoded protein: CASSLTAPGRETQYF.

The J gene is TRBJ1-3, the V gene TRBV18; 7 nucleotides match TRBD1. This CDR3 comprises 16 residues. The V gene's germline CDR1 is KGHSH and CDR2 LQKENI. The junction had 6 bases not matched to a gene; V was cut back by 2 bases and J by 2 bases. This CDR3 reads CASSPGTAIAGNTIYF. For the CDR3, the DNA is TGTGCCAGCTCACCAGGGACAGCGATAGCTGGAAACACCATATATTTT.

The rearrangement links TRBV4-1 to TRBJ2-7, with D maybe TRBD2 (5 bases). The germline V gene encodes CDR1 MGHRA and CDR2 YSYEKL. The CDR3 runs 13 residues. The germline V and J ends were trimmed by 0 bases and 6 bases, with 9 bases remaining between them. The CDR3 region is CASSQDWTPEQYF. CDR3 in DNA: TGCGCCAGCAGCCAAGATTGGACTCCCGAGCAGTACTTC.

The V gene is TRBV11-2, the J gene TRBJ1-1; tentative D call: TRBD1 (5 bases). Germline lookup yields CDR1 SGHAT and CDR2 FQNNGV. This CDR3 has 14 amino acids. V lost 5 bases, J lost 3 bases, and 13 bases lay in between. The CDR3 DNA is TGTGCCAGCAGCCCGTCCGGGGGTGACACTGAAGCTTTCTTT. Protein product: CASSPSGGDTEAFF.